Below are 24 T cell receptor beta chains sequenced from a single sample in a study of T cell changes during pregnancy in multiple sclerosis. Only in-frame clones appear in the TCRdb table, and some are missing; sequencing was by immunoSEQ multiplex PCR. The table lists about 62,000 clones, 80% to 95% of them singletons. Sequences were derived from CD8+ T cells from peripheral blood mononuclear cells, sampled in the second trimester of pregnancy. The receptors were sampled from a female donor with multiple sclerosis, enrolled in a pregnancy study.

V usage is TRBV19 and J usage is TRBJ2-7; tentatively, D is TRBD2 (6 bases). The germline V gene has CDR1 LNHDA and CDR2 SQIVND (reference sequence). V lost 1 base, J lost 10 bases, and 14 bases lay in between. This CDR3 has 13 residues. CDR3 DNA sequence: TGTGCCAGTAGTATAGGCGCTTGGGGGGTACAGTACTTC. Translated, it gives CASSIGAWGVQYF.

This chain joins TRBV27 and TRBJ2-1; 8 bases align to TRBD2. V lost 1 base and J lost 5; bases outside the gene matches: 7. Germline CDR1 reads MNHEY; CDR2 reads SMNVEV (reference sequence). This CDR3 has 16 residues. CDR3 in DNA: TGTGCCAGCAGTTTATTGTCGGGAGGGTTAGACAATGAGCAGTTCTTC. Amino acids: CASSLLSGGLDNEQFF.

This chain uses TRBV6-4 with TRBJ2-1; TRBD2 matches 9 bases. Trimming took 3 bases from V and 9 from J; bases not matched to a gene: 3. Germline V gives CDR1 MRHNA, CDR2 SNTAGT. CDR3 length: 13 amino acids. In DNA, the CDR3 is TGTGCCAGCAGTGAGCGGGAGGGCCCTGAGCAGTTCTTC. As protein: CASSEREGPEQFF.

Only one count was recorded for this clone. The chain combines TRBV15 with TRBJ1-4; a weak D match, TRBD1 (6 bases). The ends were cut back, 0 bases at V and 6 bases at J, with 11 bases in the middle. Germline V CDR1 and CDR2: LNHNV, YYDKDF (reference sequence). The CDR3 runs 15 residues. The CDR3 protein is CATSRERQVHEKLFF. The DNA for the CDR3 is TGTGCCACCAGCAGAGAGCGACAGGTCCATGAAAAACTGTTTTTT.

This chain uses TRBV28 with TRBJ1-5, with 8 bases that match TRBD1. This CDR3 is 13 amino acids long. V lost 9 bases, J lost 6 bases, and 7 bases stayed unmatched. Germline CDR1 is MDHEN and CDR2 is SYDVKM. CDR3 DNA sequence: TGTGCCAGTACCCAGGGGGCGAGTCAGCCCCAGCATTTT. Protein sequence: CASTQGASQPQHF.

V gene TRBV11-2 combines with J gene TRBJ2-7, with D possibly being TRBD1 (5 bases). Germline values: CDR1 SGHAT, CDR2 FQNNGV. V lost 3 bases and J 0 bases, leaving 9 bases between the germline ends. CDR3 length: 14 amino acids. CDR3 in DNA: TGTGCCAGCAGCTTTACCAGGGCCTCCTACGAGCAGTACTTC. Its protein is CASSFTRASYEQYF. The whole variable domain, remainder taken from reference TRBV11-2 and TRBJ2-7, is EAGVAQSPRYKIIEKRQSVAFWCNPISGHATLYWYQQILGQGPKLLIQFQNNGVVDDSQLPKDRFSAERLKGVDSTLKIQPAKLEDSAVYLCASSFTRASYEQYFGPGTRLTVT.

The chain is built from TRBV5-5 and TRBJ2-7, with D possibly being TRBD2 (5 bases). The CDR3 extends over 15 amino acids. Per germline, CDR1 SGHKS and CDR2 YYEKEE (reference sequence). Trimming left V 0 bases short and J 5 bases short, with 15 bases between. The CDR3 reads CASSLVREGKDEQYF. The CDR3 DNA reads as TGTGCCAGCAGCTTGGTACGGGAAGGAAAAGACGAGCAGTACTTC.

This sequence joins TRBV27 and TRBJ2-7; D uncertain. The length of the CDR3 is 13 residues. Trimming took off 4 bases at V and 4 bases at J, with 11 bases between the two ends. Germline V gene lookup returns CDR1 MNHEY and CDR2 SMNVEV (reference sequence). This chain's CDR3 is CASSSSFLYEQYF. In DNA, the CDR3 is TGTGCCAGCAGTTCCTCTTTCCTTTACGAGCAGTACTTC.

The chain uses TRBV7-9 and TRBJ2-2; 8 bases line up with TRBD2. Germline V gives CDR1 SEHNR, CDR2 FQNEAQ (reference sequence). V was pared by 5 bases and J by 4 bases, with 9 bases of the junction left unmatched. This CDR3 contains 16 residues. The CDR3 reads CASSENTGGSTGELFF. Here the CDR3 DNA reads TGTGCCAGCAGCGAAAACACGGGGGGGTCCACCGGGGAGCTGTTTTTT.

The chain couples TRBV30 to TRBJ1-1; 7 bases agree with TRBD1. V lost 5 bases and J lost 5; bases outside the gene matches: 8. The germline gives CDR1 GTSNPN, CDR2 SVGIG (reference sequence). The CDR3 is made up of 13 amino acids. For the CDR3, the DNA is TGTGCCTGGGGGGACAGCGGGAGTACTGAAGCTTTCTTT. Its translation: CAWGDSGSTEAFF. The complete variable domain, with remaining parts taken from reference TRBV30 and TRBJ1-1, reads SQTIHQWPATLVQPVGSPLSLECTVEGTSNPNLYWYRQAAGRGLQLLFYSVGIGQISSEVPQNLSASRPQDRQFILSSKKLLLSDSGFYLCAWGDSGSTEAFFGQGTRLTVV.

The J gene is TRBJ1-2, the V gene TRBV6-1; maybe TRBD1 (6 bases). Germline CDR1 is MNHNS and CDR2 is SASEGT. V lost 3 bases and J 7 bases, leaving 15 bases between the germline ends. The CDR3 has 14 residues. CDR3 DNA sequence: TGTGCCAGCAGTGATGGCAGGGGTTTATTTGGCTACACCTTC. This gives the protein CASSDGRGLFGYTF.

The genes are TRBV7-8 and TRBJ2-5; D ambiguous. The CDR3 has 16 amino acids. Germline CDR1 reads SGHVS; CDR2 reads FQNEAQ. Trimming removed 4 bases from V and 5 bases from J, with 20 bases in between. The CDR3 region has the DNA TGTGCCAGCAGCTCCCCTGTCTCTGGGCTCGAGGAGACCCAGTACTTC. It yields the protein CASSSPVSGLEETQYF. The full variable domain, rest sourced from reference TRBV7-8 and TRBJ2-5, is GAGVSQSPRYKVAKRGQDVALRCDPISGHVSLFWYQQALGQGPEFLTYFQNEAQLDKSGLPSDRFFAERPEGSVSTLKIQRTQQEDSAVYLCASSSPVSGLEETQYFGPGTRLLVL.

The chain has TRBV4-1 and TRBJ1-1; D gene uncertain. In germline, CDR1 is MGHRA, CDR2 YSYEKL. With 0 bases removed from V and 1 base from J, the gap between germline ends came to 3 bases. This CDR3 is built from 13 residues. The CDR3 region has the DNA TGCGCCAGCAGCCAAGAACAGAACACTGAAGCTTTCTTT. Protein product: CASSQEQNTEAFF.

The CDR3 loop is CASHGTSYNEQFF. The CDR3, as DNA: TGTGCCAGCCACGGGACTAGTTACAATGAGCAGTTCTTC. This chain uses TRBV19 with TRBJ2-1; the match to TRBD2 covers 8 bases. The CDR3 loop spans 13 amino acids. Trimming cost V 9 bases and J 4 bases; bases outside gene matches: 5. Germline V gives CDR1 LNHDA, CDR2 SQIVND (reference sequence).

CDR3 in DNA: TGTGCTAAGTTAGCGGGAACAAACAATGAGCAGTTCTTC. Amino acids: CAKLAGTNNEQFF. This chain joins TRBV12-5 and TRBJ2-1; TRBD2 matches 8 bases. CDR1 and CDR2 from the germline V gene are LGHNT and FRNRAP. The junction had 7 bases not matched to a gene; V was cut back by 10 bases and J by 5 bases. The CDR3 consists of 13 residues.

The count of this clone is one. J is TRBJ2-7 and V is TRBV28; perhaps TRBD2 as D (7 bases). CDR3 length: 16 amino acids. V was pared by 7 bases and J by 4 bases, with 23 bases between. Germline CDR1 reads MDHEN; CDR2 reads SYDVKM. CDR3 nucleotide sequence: TGTGCCAGCATTCCCCTGGGAGGGTGGGGGCCTTACGAGCAGTACTTC. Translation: CASIPLGGWGPYEQYF.

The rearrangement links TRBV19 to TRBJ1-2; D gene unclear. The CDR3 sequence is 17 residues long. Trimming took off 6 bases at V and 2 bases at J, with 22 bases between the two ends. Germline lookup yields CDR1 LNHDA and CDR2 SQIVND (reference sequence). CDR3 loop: CASSPSLFSGKNYGYTF. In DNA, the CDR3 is TGTGCCAGTAGCCCCTCCCTCTTCTCCGGGAAAAACTATGGCTACACCTTC.

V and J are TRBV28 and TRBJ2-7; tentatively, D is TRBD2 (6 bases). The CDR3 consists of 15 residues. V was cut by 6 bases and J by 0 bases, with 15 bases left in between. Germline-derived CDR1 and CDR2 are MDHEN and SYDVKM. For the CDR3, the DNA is TGTGCCAGCAGCCGGGGGACGGTTAGCTCCTACGAGCAGTACTTC. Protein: CASSRGTVSSYEQYF.

CDR3 nucleotides: TGTGCCAGCAGCTTAGCTAGCGGGTCTACCGAGCAGTACTTC. Translation gives CASSLASGSTEQYF. The chain carries TRBV7-9 and TRBJ2-7, with TRBD2 matching over 7 bases. Trimming took 0 bases from V and 6 from J; bases not matched to a gene: 5. The V gene's germline CDR1 is SEHNR and CDR2 FQNEAQ (reference sequence). The CDR3 totals 14 residues. Variable domain in full (rest from reference TRBV7-9 and TRBJ2-7): DTGVSQNPRHKITKRGQNVTFRCDPISEHNRLYWYRQTLGQGPEFLTYFQNEAQLEKSRLLSDRFSAERPKGSFSTLEIQRTEQGDSAMYLCASSLASGSTEQYFGPGTRLTVT.

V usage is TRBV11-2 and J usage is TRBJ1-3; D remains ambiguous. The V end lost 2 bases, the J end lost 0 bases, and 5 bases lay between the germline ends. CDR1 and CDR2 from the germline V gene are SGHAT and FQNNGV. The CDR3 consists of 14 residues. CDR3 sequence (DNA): TGTGCCAGCAGCTTAACAGTCTCTGGAAACACCATATATTTT. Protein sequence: CASSLTVSGNTIYF.

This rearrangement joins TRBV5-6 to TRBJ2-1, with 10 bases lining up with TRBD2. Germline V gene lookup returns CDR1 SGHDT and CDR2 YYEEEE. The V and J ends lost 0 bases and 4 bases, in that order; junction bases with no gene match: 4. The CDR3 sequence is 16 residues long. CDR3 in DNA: TGTGCCAGCAGCTTGGGGCTAGCGGGAGAATACAATGAGCAGTTCTTC. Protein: CASSLGLAGEYNEQFF.

CDR3 protein: CASSLPMDLAAARGNEQFF. DNA for the CDR3: TGTGCCAGCAGCTTACCTATGGATCTGGCCGCCGCAAGGGGGAATGAGCAGTTCTTC. The genes are TRBV11-2 and TRBJ2-1; a weak D match, TRBD1 (6 bases). Trimming shortened V by 2 bases and J by 7 bases, and 27 bases separated the two germline ends. The CDR3 extends over 19 amino acids. From germline, CDR1 is SGHAT and CDR2 FQNNGV.

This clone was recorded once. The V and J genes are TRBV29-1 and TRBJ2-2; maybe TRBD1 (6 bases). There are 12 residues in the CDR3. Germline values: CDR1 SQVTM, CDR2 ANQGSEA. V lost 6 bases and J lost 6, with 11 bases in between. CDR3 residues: CSVEQGSGELFF. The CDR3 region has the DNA TGCAGCGTAGAACAGGGTTCCGGGGAGCTGTTTTTT.

The CDR3 nucleotides read TGTGCCAGCAGTGGCTCTGCAGCGGGAGGAAGTGAGCAGTTCTTC. This gives the protein CASSGSAAGGSEQFF. The rearrangement uses TRBV6-1 and TRBJ2-1; TRBD2 aligns across 9 bases. Germline lookup yields CDR1 MNHNS and CDR2 SASEGT. J gave up 9 bases and V 4 bases, and 10 bases lay outside the gene matches. The CDR3 is 15 amino acids.